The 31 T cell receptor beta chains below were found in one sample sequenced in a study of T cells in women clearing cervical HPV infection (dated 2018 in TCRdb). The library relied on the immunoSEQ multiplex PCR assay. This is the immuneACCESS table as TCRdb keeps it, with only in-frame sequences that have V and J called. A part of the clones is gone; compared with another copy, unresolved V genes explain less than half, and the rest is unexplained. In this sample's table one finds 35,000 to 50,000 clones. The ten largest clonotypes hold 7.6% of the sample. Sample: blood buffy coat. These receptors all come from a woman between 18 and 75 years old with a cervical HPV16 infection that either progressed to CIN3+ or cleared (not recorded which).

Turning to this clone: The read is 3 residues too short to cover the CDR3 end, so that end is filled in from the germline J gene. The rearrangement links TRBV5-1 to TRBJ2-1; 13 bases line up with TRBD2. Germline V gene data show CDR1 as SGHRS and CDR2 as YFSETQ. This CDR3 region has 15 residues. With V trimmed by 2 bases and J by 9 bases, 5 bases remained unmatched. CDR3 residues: CASSFGLAGVAEQFF. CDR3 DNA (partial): TGCGCCAGCAGCTTCGGACTAGCGGGAGTTGCTGAG.

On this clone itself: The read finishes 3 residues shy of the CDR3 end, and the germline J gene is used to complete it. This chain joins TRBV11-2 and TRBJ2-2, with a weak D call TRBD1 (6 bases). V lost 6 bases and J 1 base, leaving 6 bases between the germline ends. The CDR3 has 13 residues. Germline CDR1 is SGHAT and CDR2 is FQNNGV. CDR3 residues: CASRTGNTGELFF. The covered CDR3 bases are TGTGCCAGCAGGACAGGGAACACCGGGGAG. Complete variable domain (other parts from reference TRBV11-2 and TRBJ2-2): EAGVAQSPRYKIIEKRQSVAFWCNPISGHATLYWYQQILGQGPKLLIQFQNNGVVDDSQLPKDRFSAERLKGVDSTLKIQPAKLEDSAVYLCASRTGNTGELFFGEGSRLTVL.

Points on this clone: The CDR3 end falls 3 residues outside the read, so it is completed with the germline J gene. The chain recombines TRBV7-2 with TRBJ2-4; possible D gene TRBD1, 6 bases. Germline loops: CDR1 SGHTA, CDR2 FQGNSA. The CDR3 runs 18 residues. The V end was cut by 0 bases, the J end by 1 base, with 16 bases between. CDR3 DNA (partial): TGTGCCAGCAGCTTAGCGCTGCAGGGGTATACGGCCAAAAACATT. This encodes CASSLALQGYTAKNI. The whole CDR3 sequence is CASSLALQGYTAKNIQYF. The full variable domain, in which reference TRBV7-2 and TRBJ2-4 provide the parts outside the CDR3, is GAGVSQSPSNKVTEKGKDVELRCDPISGHTALYWYRQSLGQGLEFLIYFQGNSAPDKSGLPSDRFSAERTGGSVSTLTIQRTQQEDSAVYLCASSLALQGYTAKNIQYFGAGTRLSVL.

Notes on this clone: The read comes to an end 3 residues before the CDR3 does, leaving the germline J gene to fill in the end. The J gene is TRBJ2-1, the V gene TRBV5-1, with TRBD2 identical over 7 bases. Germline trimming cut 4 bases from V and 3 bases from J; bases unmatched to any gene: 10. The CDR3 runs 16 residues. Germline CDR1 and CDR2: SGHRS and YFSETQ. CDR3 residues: CASSPGGGSLYNEQFF. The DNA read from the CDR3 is TGCGCCAGCAGCCCCGGTGGCGGGAGTCTCTACAATGAG.

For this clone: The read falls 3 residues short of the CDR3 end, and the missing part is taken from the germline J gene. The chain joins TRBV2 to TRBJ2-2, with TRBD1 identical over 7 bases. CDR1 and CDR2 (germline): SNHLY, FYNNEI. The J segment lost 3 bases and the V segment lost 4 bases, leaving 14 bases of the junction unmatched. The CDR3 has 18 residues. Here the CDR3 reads CASSVGQQLYADTGELFF. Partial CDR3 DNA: TGTGCCAGCAGTGTGGGACAGCAGCTGTATGCTGACACCGGGGAG.

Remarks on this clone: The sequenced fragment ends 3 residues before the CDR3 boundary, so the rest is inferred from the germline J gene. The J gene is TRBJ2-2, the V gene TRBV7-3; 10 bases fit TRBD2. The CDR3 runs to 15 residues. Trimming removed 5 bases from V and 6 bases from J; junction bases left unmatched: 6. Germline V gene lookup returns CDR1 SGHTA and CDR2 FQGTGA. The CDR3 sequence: CASSVAGTSAGELFF. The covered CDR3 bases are TGTGCCAGCAGCGTCGCCGGGACTAGCGCCGGGGAG.

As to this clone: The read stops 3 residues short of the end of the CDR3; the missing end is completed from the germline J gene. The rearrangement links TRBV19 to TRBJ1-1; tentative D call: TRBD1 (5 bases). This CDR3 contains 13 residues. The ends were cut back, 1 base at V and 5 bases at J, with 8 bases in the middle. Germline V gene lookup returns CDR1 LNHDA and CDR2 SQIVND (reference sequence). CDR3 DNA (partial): TGTGCCAGTAGTATAGCATCAGGGACTGAA. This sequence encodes CASSIASGTE. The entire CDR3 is CASSIASGTEAFF.

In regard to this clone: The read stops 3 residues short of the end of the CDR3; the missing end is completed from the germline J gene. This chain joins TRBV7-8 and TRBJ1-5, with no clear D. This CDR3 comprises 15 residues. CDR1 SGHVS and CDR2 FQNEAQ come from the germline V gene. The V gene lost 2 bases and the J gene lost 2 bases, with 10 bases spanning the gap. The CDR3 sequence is CASSLLGRGNQPQHF. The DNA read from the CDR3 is TGTGCCAGCAGCTTACTTGGTCGGGGCAATCAGCCC.

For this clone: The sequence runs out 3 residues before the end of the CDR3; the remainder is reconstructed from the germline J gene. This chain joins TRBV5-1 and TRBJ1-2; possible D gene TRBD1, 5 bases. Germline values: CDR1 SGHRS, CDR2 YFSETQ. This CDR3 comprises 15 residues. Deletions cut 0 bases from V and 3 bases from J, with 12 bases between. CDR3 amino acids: CASSLEARVDYGYTF. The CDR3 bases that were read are TGCGCCAGCAGCTTGGAAGCCAGGGTGGACTATGGC. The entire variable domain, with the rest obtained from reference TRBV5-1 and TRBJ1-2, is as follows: KAGVTQTPRYLIKTRGQQVTLSCSPISGHRSVSWYQQTPGQGLQFLFEYFSETQRNKGNFPGRFSGRQFSNSRSEMNVSTLELGDSALYLCASSLEARVDYGYTFGSGTRLTVV.

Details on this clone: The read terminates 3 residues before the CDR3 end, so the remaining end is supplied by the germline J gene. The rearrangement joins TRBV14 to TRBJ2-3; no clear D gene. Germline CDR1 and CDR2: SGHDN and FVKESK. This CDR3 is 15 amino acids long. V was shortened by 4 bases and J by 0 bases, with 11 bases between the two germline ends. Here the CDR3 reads CASSLLIPSTDTQYF. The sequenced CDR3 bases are TGTGCCAGCAGCCTTTTAATCCCTAGCACAGATACG.

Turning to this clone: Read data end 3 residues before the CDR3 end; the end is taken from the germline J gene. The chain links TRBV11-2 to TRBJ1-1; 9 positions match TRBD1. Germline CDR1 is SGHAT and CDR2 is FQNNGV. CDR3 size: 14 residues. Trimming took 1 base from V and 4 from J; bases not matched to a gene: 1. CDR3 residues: CASSLGQGGTEAFF. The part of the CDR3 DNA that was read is TGTGCCAGCAGCTTAGGACAGGGGGGCACTGAA. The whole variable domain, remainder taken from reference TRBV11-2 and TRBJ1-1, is EAGVAQSPRYKIIEKRQSVAFWCNPISGHATLYWYQQILGQGPKLLIQFQNNGVVDDSQLPKDRFSAERLKGVDSTLKIQPAKLEDSAVYLCASSLGQGGTEAFFGQGTRLTVV.

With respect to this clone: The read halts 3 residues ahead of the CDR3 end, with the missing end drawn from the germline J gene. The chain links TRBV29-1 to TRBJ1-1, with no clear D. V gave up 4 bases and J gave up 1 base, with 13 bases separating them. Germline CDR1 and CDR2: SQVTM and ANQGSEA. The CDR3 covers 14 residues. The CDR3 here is CSVGTIDTNTEAFF. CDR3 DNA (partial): TGCAGCGTTGGAACAATCGACACGAACACTGAA.

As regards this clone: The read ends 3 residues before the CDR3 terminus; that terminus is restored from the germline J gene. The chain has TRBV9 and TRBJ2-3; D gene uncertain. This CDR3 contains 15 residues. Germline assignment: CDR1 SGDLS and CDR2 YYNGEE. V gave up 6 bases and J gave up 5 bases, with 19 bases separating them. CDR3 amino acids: CASTYLGQRQDTQYF. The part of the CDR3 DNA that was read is TGTGCCAGCACCTACCTGGGCCAGAGGCAAGATACG.

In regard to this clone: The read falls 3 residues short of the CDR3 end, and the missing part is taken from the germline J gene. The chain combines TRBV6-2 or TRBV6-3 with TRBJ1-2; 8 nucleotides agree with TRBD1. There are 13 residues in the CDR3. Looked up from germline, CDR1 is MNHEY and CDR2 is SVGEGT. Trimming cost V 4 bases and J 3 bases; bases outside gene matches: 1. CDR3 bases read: TGTGCCAGCAGTTTGACAGGGGACTATGGC. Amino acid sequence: CASSLTGDYG. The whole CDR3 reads CASSLTGDYGYTF.

CDR3 in amino acids: CASSPWGGGQETQYF. The CDR3 DNA, read in part, is TGTGCCAGCAGCCCCTGGGGCGGAGGCCAAGAGACC. V gene TRBV7-6 combines with J gene TRBJ2-5; perhaps D is TRBD1 or TRBD2 (5 bases each). The CDR3 is cut off 3 residues early in the read; its end comes from the germline J gene. Looked up from germline, CDR1 is SGHVS and CDR2 is FNYEAQ. V lost 5 bases and J lost 1, with 14 bases in between. This CDR3 is built from 15 residues.

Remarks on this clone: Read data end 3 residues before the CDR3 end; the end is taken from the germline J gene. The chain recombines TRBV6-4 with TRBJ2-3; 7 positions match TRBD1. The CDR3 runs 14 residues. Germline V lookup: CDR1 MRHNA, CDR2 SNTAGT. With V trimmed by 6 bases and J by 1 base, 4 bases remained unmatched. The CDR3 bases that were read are TGTGCCAGCAGCCGACAGGGAGGCACAGATACG. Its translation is CASSRQGGTDT. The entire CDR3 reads CASSRQGGTDTQYF.

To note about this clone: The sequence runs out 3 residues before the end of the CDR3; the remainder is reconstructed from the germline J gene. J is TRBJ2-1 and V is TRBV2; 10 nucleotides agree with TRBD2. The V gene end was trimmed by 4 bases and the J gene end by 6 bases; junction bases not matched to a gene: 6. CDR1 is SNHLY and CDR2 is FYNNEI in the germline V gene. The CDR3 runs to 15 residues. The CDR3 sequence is CASSARVAGGNEQFF. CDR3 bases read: TGTGCCAGCAGTGCGAGAGTAGCGGGAGGCAATGAG.

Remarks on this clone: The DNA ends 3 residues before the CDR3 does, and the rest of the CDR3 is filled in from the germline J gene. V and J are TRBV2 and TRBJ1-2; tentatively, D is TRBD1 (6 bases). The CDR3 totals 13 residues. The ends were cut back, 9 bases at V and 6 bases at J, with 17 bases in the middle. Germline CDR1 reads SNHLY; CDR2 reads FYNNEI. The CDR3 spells CARKGHPSHGYTF. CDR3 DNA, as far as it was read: TGTGCCAGGAAGGGACACCCTAGCCATGGC.

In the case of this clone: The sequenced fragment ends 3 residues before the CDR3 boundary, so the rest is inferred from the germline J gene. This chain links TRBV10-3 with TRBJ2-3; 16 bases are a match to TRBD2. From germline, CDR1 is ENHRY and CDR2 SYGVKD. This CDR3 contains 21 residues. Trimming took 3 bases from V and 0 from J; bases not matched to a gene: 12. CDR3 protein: CAISERAGLAGGIASTDTQYF. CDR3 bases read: TGTGCCATCAGTGAAAGGGCGGGACTAGCGGGGGGGATCGCTAGCACAGATACG.

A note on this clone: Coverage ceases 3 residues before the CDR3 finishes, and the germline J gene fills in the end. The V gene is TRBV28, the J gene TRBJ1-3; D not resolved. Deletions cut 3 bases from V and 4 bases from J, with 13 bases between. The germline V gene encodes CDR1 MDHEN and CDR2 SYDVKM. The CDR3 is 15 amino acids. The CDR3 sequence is CASSFPGETGNTIYF. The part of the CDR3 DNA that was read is TGTGCCAGCAGTTTCCCAGGAGAAACGGGAAACACC.

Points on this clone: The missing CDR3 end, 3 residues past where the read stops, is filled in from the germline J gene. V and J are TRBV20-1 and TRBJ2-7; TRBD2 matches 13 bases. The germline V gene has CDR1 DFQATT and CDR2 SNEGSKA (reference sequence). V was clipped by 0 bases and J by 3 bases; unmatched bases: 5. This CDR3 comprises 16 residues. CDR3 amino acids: CSARDPRTSGSYEQYF. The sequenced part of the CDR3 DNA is TGCAGTGCTAGAGATCCCAGGACTAGCGGGAGCTACGAG.

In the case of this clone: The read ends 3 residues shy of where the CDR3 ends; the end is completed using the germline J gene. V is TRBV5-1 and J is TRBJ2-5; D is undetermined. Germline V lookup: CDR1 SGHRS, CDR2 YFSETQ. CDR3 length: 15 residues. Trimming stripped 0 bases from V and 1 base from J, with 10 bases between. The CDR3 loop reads CASSLASAVQETQYF. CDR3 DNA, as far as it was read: TGCGCCAGCAGCTTGGCAAGTGCAGTCCAAGAGACC. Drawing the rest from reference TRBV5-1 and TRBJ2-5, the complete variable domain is KAGVTQTPRYLIKTRGQQVTLSCSPISGHRSVSWYQQTPGQGLQFLFEYFSETQRNKGNFPGRFSGRQFSNSRSEMNVSTLELGDSALYLCASSLASAVQETQYFGPGTRLLVL.

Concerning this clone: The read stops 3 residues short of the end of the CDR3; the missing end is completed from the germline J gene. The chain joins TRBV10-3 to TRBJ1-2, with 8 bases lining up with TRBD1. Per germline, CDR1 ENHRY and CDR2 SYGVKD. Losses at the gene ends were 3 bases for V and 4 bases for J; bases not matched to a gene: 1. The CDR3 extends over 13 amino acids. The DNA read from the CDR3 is TGTGCCATCAGTGAAACAGGGGGCTATGGC. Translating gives CAISETGGYG. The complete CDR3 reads CAISETGGYGYTF.

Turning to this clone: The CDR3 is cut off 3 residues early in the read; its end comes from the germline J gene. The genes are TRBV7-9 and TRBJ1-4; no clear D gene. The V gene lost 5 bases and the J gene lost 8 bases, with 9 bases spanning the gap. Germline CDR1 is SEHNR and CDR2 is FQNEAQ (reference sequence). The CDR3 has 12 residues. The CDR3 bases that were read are TGTGCCAGCAGCCCACCGGGGGAAAAA. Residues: CASSPPGEK. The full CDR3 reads CASSPPGEKLFF.

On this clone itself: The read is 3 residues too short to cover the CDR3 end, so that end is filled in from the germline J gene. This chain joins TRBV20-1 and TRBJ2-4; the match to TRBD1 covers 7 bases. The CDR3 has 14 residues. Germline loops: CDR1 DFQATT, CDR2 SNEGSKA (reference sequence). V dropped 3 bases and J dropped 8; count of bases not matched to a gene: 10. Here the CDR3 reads CSASLQGSDDIQYF. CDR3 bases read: TGCAGTGCTAGTTTACAGGGGAGCGATGACATT.

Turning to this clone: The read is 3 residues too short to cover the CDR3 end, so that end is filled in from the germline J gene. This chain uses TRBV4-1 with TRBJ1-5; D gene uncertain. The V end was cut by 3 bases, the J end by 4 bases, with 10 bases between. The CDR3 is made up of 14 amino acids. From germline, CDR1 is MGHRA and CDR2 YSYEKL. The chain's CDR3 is CASSHYAQNQPQHF. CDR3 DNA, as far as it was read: TGCGCCAGCAGCCACTACGCACAGAATCAGCCC.

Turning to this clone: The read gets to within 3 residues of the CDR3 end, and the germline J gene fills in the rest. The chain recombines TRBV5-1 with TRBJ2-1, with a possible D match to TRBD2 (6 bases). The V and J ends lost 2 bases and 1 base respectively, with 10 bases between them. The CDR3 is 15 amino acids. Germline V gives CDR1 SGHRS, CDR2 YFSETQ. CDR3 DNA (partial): TGCGCCAGCAGCTTCTCCGGGGGATCCTACAATGAG. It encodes CASSFSGGSYNE. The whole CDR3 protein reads CASSFSGGSYNEQFF.

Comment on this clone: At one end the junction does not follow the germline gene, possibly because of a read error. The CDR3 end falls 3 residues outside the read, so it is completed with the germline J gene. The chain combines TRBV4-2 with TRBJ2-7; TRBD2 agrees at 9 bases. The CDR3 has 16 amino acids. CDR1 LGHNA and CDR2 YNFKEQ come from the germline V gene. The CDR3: CASSQDKTSGSYEQYF. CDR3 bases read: TGTGCCAGCAGTCAAGATAAGACTAGCGGCTCCTACGAG.

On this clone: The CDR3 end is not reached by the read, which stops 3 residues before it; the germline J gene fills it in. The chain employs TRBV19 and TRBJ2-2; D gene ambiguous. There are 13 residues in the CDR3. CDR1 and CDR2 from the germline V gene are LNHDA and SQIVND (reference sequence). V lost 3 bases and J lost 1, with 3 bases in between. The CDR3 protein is CASSILNTGELFF. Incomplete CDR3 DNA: TGTGCCAGTAGTATTCTGAACACCGGGGAG. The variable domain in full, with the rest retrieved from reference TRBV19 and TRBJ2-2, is DGGITQSPKYLFRKEGQNVTLSCEQNLNHDAMYWYRQDPGQGLRLIYYSQIVNDFQKGDIAEGYSVSREKKESFPLTVTSAQKNPTAFYLCASSILNTGELFFGEGSRLTVL.

The CDR3 protein is CASSLGGGSGTEAFF. The part of the CDR3 DNA that was read is TGCGCCAGCAGCTTGGGTGGGGGGTCGGGCACTGAA. The gene calls are TRBV5-1 and TRBJ1-1; D might be TRBD1 (5 bases). The read ends 3 residues shy of where the CDR3 ends; the end is completed using the germline J gene. The CDR3 has 15 amino acids. Germline values: CDR1 SGHRS, CDR2 YFSETQ. Trimming stripped 0 bases from V and 4 bases from J, with 13 bases between.

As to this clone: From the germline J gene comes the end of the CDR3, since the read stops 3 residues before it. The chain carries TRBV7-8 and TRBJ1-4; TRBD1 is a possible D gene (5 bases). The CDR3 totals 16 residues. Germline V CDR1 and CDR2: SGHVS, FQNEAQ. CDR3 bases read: TGTGCCAGCAGCTTAGAAGCCACAGGTGGAATGAGGAAA. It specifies CASSLEATGGMRK. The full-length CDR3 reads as CASSLEATGGMRKLFF.